The source of this T cell receptor (beta chain) is a study of cytomegalovirus exposure and HLA in healthy donors. The study, taken as a whole, reports: Some V segments (TRBV6-2 and TRBV6-3 among them) were excluded as indistinguishable. Beyond CMV serostatus, there was no information to go on about immune exposure. Upon later analysis, TCR association rates were observed to vary by HLA locus, being highest for DRB1 and lowest for HLA-C. Segments of the TCR beta V type were, in most cases, productive about 90% or about 30% of the time in an earlier analysis.

The V gene's germline CDR1 is LNHDA and CDR2 SQIVND (reference sequence). The CDR3 runs 13 residues. The V end was cut by 6 bases, the J end by 0 bases, with 8 bases between. Points on this clone: Its antigen is currently unknown.

The primer mix had 60 Vbeta and 13 Jbeta primers. The repertoire was sequenced with immunoSEQ multiplex PCR; TCRdb's copy has only in-frame clones and lacks some. This table holds more than 95,000 clones, roughly 83% found once. This sequence joins TRBV19 and TRBJ2-5; no clear D gene. The sequence derives from a man aged 25-45 years in good health and CMV-seropositive. The sample consisted of PBMCs. In nucleotides, the CDR3 is TGTGCCAGTAGGCGGCTGTACCAAGAGACCCAGTACTTC. Translating it yields CASRRLYQETQYF.